This is a list of T cell receptor beta chains from one sample in a study of blood T cell repertoires in COVID-19. Clones were read by immunoSEQ multiplex PCR, and TCRdb kept only the in-frame ones, dropping some. The sample has about 340,000 clones; about nine tenths are singletons. Sequenced input: peripheral blood. These TCRs come from a woman between 70 and 85 years old with COVID-19, enrolled during active disease. Each CDR3 is given with its conserved first and last residue. A D gene is named only where the DNA matches it firmly. Expanded clones are given a class, and other clones once, few, many or no size at all.

d_call: NA; v_call: TRBV19; clone_size: few; j_call: TRBJ2-7; cdr3_aa: CASTDGWMREQYF; cdr3_nt: TGTGCCAGTACGGATGGGTGGATGAGGGAGCAGTACTTC
d_call: NA; v_call: TRBV5-1; clone_size: NA; j_call: TRBJ1-2; cdr3_aa: CASSPGRTVDYGYTF; cdr3_nt: TGCGCCAGCAGCCCAGGCCGGACAGTCGATTATGGCTACACCTTC
d_call: NA; v_call: TRBV19; clone_size: NA; j_call: TRBJ1-3; cdr3_aa: CASRRQQYSGNTIYF; cdr3_nt: TGTGCCAGTAGGCGTCAACAGTACTCTGGAAACACCATATATTTT
d_call: TRBD2; v_call: TRBV20-1; clone_size: NA; j_call: TRBJ2-1; cdr3_aa: CSASYRGTPRPGTSNEQFF; cdr3_nt: TGCAGTGCTAGTTATCGGGGGACCCCACGCCCCGGGACTAGCAATGAGCAGTTCTTC
d_call: NA; v_call: TRBV5-1; clone_size: NA; j_call: TRBJ1-1; cdr3_aa: CASSSLGGNTEAFF; cdr3_nt: TGCGCCAGCAGCTCCTTGGGGGGGAACACTGAAGCTTTCTTT
d_call: NA; v_call: TRBV20-1; clone_size: NA; j_call: TRBJ1-1; cdr3_aa: CSASRDTEAFF; cdr3_nt: TGCAGTGCTAGCCGGGACACTGAAGCTTTCTTT
d_call: TRBD2; v_call: TRBV29-1; clone_size: NA; j_call: TRBJ2-3; cdr3_aa: CSVVPPGGGTDTQYF; cdr3_nt: TGCAGCGTTGTCCCCCCGGGGGGGGGCACAGATACGCAGTATTTT
d_call: TRBD2; v_call: TRBV27; clone_size: NA; j_call: TRBJ2-7; cdr3_aa: CASSPGLAGAYEQYF; cdr3_nt: TGTGCCAGCAGTCCCGGACTAGCGGGGGCCTACGAGCAGTACTTC
d_call: NA; v_call: TRBV2; clone_size: NA; j_call: TRBJ1-1; cdr3_aa: CASSIAEENTEAFF; cdr3_nt: TGTGCCAGCAGTATCGCAGAGGAGAACACTGAAGCTTTCTTT
d_call: TRBD1; v_call: TRBV2; clone_size: NA; j_call: TRBJ1-6; cdr3_aa: CASRQGPFGSPLHF; cdr3_nt: TGTGCCAGCAGACAGGGGCCCTTTGGGTCACCCCTCCACTTT
d_call: TRBD1; v_call: TRBV5-1; clone_size: NA; j_call: TRBJ2-7; cdr3_aa: CASSVDRGEQYF; cdr3_nt: TGCGCCAGCAGCGTCGACAGGGGGGAGCAGTACTTC
d_call: TRBD2; v_call: TRBV27; clone_size: once; j_call: TRBJ2-4; cdr3_aa: CASSKPGLAGGGLIQYF; cdr3_nt: TGTGCCAGCAGTAAACCGGGACTAGCGGGGGGAGGTTTGATTCAGTACTTC
d_call: TRBD1; v_call: TRBV10-3; clone_size: NA; j_call: TRBJ1-1; cdr3_aa: CAISDRTGGLTEAFF; cdr3_nt: TGTGCCATCAGTGACCGGACAGGGGGGCTCACTGAAGCTTTCTTT
d_call: TRBD2; v_call: TRBV7-2; clone_size: few; j_call: TRBJ2-3; cdr3_aa: CASSQALTSGGDTQYF; cdr3_nt: TGTGCCAGCAGCCAAGCCCTTACTAGCGGGGGTGATACGCAGTATTTT
d_call: NA; v_call: TRBV9; clone_size: NA; j_call: TRBJ2-3; cdr3_aa: CASSVNWGEPDTQYF; cdr3_nt: TGTGCCAGCAGCGTTAATTGGGGGGAACCAGATACGCAGTATTTT
d_call: NA; v_call: TRBV4-3; clone_size: once; j_call: TRBJ2-3; cdr3_aa: CASSQDLPPRSDTQYF; cdr3_nt: TGCGCCAGCAGCCAAGATCTCCCCCCCCGGTCAGATACGCAGTATTTT
d_call: NA; v_call: TRBV19; clone_size: NA; j_call: TRBJ1-5; cdr3_aa: CASSIVARAEDQPQHF; cdr3_nt: TGTGCCAGTAGTATAGTCGCCAGGGCCGAGGATCAGCCCCAGCATTTT
d_call: TRBD1; v_call: TRBV2; clone_size: NA; j_call: TRBJ2-5; cdr3_aa: CASSGQGMAETQYF; cdr3_nt: TGTGCCAGCAGTGGACAGGGGATGGCGGAGACCCAGTACTTC
d_call: NA; v_call: TRBV6-6; clone_size: once; j_call: TRBJ1-3; cdr3_aa: CASTTVAGNTIYF; cdr3_nt: TGTGCCAGCACCACGGTTGCTGGAAACACCATATATTTT
d_call: TRBD2; v_call: TRBV13; clone_size: NA; j_call: TRBJ2-3; cdr3_aa: CASSPYGGADTQYF; cdr3_nt: TGTGCCAGCAGCCCATACGGGGGGGCAGATACGCAGTATTTT
d_call: TRBD1; v_call: TRBV7-9; clone_size: NA; j_call: TRBJ2-7; cdr3_aa: CASSPSWDSYEQYF; cdr3_nt: TGTGCCAGCAGCCCATCGTGGGACAGCTACGAGCAGTACTTC
d_call: TRBD1; v_call: TRBV30; clone_size: NA; j_call: TRBJ1-1; cdr3_aa: CAWSIGTGALTEAFF; cdr3_nt: TGTGCCTGGAGTATCGGGACAGGGGCTCTCACTGAAGCTTTCTTT
d_call: TRBD1; v_call: TRBV19; clone_size: NA; j_call: TRBJ2-7; cdr3_aa: CASSEGQGAREQYF; cdr3_nt: TGTGCCAGTAGTGAGGGACAGGGGGCGCGAGAGCAGTACTTC
d_call: TRBD1; v_call: TRBV7-8; clone_size: once; j_call: TRBJ1-5; cdr3_aa: CASSPELDRGRIQPQHF; cdr3_nt: TGTGCCAGCAGCCCAGAATTGGACAGGGGCAGAATTCAGCCCCAGCATTTT
d_call: NA; v_call: TRBV14; clone_size: once; j_call: TRBJ1-1; cdr3_aa: CASSQVGGTEAFF; cdr3_nt: TGTGCCAGCAGCCAAGTGGGCGGGACTGAAGCTTTCTTT
d_call: NA; v_call: TRBV3-1/TRBV3-2; clone_size: NA; j_call: TRBJ2-1; cdr3_aa: CASSQAPGLTYNEQFF; cdr3_nt: TGTGCCAGCAGCCAAGCCCCGGGACTCACCTACAATGAGCAGTTCTTC
d_call: TRBD2; v_call: TRBV7-2; clone_size: NA; j_call: TRBJ2-3; cdr3_aa: CASSPPGRGDTDTQYF; cdr3_nt: TGTGCCAGCAGCCCCCCTGGGCGGGGGGACACAGATACGCAGTATTTT
d_call: NA; v_call: TRBV11-3; clone_size: NA; j_call: TRBJ1-1; cdr3_aa: CASSLDGRQNTEAFF; cdr3_nt: TGTGCCAGCAGCTTGGATGGCAGGCAGAACACTGAAGCTTTCTTT
d_call: NA; v_call: TRBV28; clone_size: NA; j_call: TRBJ1-2; cdr3_aa: CASSAGNEGYTF; cdr3_nt: TGTGCCAGCAGTGCAGGGAACGAGGGCTACACCTTC
d_call: NA; v_call: TRBV27; clone_size: few; j_call: TRBJ2-3; cdr3_aa: CASSLGGTDTQYF; cdr3_nt: TGTGCCAGCAGTTTGGGAGGCACAGATACGCAGTATTTT
d_call: TRBD2; v_call: TRBV15; clone_size: once; j_call: TRBJ2-3; cdr3_aa: CATSRDRAGGFGTQYF; cdr3_nt: TGTGCCACCAGCAGAGATAGAGCGGGGGGCTTCGGGACGCAGTATTTT
d_call: TRBD2; v_call: TRBV7-8; clone_size: NA; j_call: TRBJ2-1; cdr3_aa: CASSLEGRGGLDEQFF; cdr3_nt: TGTGCCAGCAGCTTAGAAGGGCGGGGGGGCCTTGATGAGCAGTTCTTC
d_call: TRBD1; v_call: TRBV3-1/TRBV3-2; clone_size: NA; j_call: TRBJ2-6; cdr3_aa: CASSRPDRESGANVLTF; cdr3_nt: TGTGCCAGCAGCCGACCCGACAGGGAGTCTGGGGCCAACGTCCTGACTTTC
d_call: TRBD1; v_call: TRBV10-2; clone_size: NA; j_call: TRBJ2-1; cdr3_aa: CASRDGQGGNEQFF; cdr3_nt: TGCGCCAGCAGGGATGGACAGGGGGGGAATGAGCAGTTCTTC
d_call: NA; v_call: TRBV6-5; clone_size: NA; j_call: TRBJ1-6; cdr3_aa: CASRRQPNSPLHF; cdr3_nt: TGTGCCAGCAGAAGACAGCCTAATTCACCCCTCCACTTT
d_call: NA; v_call: TRBV30; clone_size: NA; j_call: TRBJ2-7; cdr3_aa: CAWSSRTGGTYEQYF; cdr3_nt: TGTGCCTGGAGTTCCCGGACAGGAGGGACCTACGAGCAGTACTTC
d_call: NA; v_call: TRBV4-2; clone_size: NA; j_call: TRBJ1-4; cdr3_aa: CASSQESGKNEKLFF; cdr3_nt: TGTGCCAGCAGCCAAGAATCCGGGAAAAATGAAAAACTGTTTTTT
d_call: TRBD1; v_call: TRBV6-5; clone_size: NA; j_call: TRBJ1-1; cdr3_aa: CASNWGQSMNTEAFF; cdr3_nt: TGTGCCAGCAACTGGGGACAGTCCATGAACACTGAAGCTTTCTTT
d_call: TRBD1; v_call: TRBV2; clone_size: NA; j_call: TRBJ1-1; cdr3_aa: CASSPPPGQGPHRAFF; cdr3_nt: TGTGCCAGCAGTCCACCTCCGGGACAGGGCCCGCACAGGGCTTTCTTT
d_call: TRBD1; v_call: TRBV11-2; clone_size: NA; j_call: TRBJ1-1; cdr3_aa: CASSYYPGQGEAEAFF; cdr3_nt: TGTGCCAGCAGCTACTATCCGGGACAGGGGGAAGCTGAAGCTTTCTTT
d_call: NA; v_call: TRBV19; clone_size: NA; j_call: TRBJ1-1; cdr3_aa: CASSRSEERTEAFF; cdr3_nt: TGTGCCAGTAGCCGAAGCGAGGAACGCACTGAAGCTTTCTTT
d_call: NA; v_call: TRBV7-2; clone_size: NA; j_call: TRBJ1-2; cdr3_aa: CASSFGGLGGYTF; cdr3_nt: TGTGCCAGCAGCTTCGGAGGACTCGGAGGCTACACCTTC
d_call: NA; v_call: TRBV28; clone_size: NA; j_call: TRBJ2-1; cdr3_aa: CASSFVSGIYNEQFF; cdr3_nt: TGTGCCAGCAGTTTTGTTTCGGGAATATACAATGAGCAGTTCTTC
d_call: NA; v_call: TRBV30; clone_size: NA; j_call: TRBJ2-3; cdr3_aa: CAWTVTDTQYF; cdr3_nt: TGTGCCTGGACGGTGACAGATACGCAGTATTTT
d_call: NA; v_call: TRBV6-5; clone_size: few; j_call: TRBJ1-2; cdr3_aa: CASSYSRGGYTF; cdr3_nt: TGTGCCAGCAGTTACTCGAGAGGTGGCTACACCTTC
d_call: NA; v_call: TRBV6-5; clone_size: NA; j_call: TRBJ2-7; cdr3_aa: CASSYAGTFFYEQYF; cdr3_nt: TGTGCCAGCAGTTACGCAGGGACATTTTTCTACGAGCAGTACTTC
d_call: TRBD2; v_call: TRBV4-2; clone_size: NA; j_call: TRBJ2-7; cdr3_aa: CASSRSPLAGVAYEQYF; cdr3_nt: TGTGCCAGCAGCCGATCCCCACTAGCGGGGGTCGCCTACGAGCAGTACTTC
d_call: NA; v_call: TRBV7-2; clone_size: NA; j_call: TRBJ1-5; cdr3_aa: CASSLPRPGGGF; cdr3_nt: TGTGCCAGCAGCTTGCCCCGACCGGGAGGGGGATTT
d_call: NA; v_call: TRBV5-6; clone_size: NA; j_call: TRBJ1-2; cdr3_aa: CASSSGLIYGYTF; cdr3_nt: TGTGCCAGCAGTTCGGGACTAATCTATGGCTACACCTTC
d_call: NA; v_call: TRBV5-1; clone_size: NA; j_call: TRBJ2-1; cdr3_aa: CASSLGTPSYNEQFF; cdr3_nt: TGCGCCAGCAGCTTGGGGACACCCTCCTACAATGAGCAGTTCTTC